The clone carrying this T cell receptor (beta chain) was detected only a few times. Its matching antigen is unknown. The data were taken from a study of T cell repertoires in cytomegalovirus infection. About the research overall: It can be stated that public TCR beta signatures indicated CMV infection as well as a matching HLA type.

TCRdb fed the reads into MiXCR, producing one record per CDR3 protein. Found here are approximately 260,000 distinct CDR3 sequences, about a sixth of them singletons; the top ten hold roughly 50%. General study results and limits: HLA-C-restricted CMV clonotypes gave the most frequent clonotype in two of eight donors. Based on cumulative public TCR beta family frequency, carriers of CMV plus the relevant HLA were identified.

CDR1 is SGHDT and CDR2 is YYEEEE in the germline V gene. Deletions cut 0 bases from V and 6 bases from J, with 19 bases between. The CDR3 runs 17 residues. This chain links TRBV5-6 with TRBJ2-1, with D perhaps matching TRBD2 (6 bases). Sequencing was carried out using CD8+ T cells from PBMCs. This clonotype originated in a human donor in good health (CMV status not recorded). Some clones in this sample may be carry-over from other donors' samples. DNA of the CDR3: TGTGCCAGCAGCTTGGGGAGTGGGGGGTTCCACTCCAATGAGCAGTTCTTC. This gives the protein CASSLGSGGFHSNEQFF.